This note documents a single T cell receptor (beta chain) sequence. The sample holds one count of this clone. Its antigen is currently not known. No base qualities exist here, and no much larger clone lies one base off it. This record belongs to a study of PD-L1 blockade in urothelial cancer (dated by TCRdb to 2017 to 2019). With regard to the full study: All patients started therapy around 2014 and received atezolizumab 1,200 mg intravenously every 3 weeks. About 90% of the roughly 30 patients were males with bladder-origin urothelial cancer, and about 65% of the roughly 30 reported a prior smoking history. Patients had an ECOG performance status of 0 or 1 and had received between 0 and 3 prior chemotherapy regimens. Blood samples were analyzed 3 weeks after the start of treatment (second dose) and 6 weeks after the start of treatment. Blood samples gave a median of approximately 150,000 T cells and 83,000 or so unique TCRs, with a median clonality of around 0.08. An exploratory multi-omic analysis was conducted of the somatic, immune and clinical correlates of response to PD-L1 blockade with atezolizumab in urothelial cancer. Pretreatment tumor samples, along with matched peripheral blood collected serially before and after atezolizumab treatment, underwent TCR sequencing. Durable clinical benefit was defined as a progression-free survival longer than 6 months, and TCR features were additionally tested against progression-free survival and overall survival. Whole exome sequencing and RNA sequencing of pretreatment tumors were performed alongside TCR sequencing in the same patients. Durable clinical benefit was achieved by nine patients but not by the remaining 20. Pretreatment blood TCR-seq was available for about 28 patients, at least one posttreatment blood collection was obtained for 24 patients, and tumor TCR-seq was available for 24 patients. Beyond this particular receptor, the publication reports: Because the sample size was small (n = 29) and many of the analyses were exploratory, the results are meant to be hypothesis-generating. Patients with durable benefit showed greater expansion of tumor-associated TCR clones in peripheral blood 3 weeks after starting treatment (n of about 21, p = 0.022). A pretreatment peripheral blood TCR clonality below the median was linked to improved progression-free and overall survival.

From a lookup of the germline V gene, CDR1 and CDR2 are SGHRS and YFSETQ. The CDR3 numbers 16 residues from cysteine through phenylalanine. Here the CDR3 DNA is all that survives: 48 bases in frame from base 1. The V end gives up 0 bases and the J end 9 bases, leaving 9 bases in the junction not matched to a gene. Each PCR received spiked-in synthetic TCR analog templates so that absolute template abundance could be estimated from read counts. The immunoSEQ assay used bias-controlled V and J gene primers to amplify TCRbeta CDR3 regions from genomic DNA. Sequencing of rearranged TCRbeta segments was performed at approximately 20X coverage. For the original study's pipeline: Sequencing errors were corrected by clustering, and CDR3s were annotated against IMGT so that V, D and J genes could be assigned. Downstream analyses used only productive TCRbeta rearrangements and left out out-of-frame or stop-codon sequences. To compute clonality, Shannon entropy was normalized by the log of the number of unique productive sequences and then subtracted from one. Fisher's exact test with Benjamini-Hochberg correction, at a threshold of adjusted p below 0.01, was used to find clones that differed between time points or between blood and tumor. This immuneACCESS table, as held by TCRdb, lists in-frame sequences with V and J called but not all clones. Of the missing ones, under half trace to an unresolved V gene in checked studies; the others have no known cause. V and J calls plus clone size are reproduced from that table; the DNA served to infer D and trimming. Within this sample are about 90,000 clones, with 90% to 95% of them counted one time only. The ten largest clones represent roughly a tenth of the sample.

The cohort comprised around 30 patients with locally advanced or metastatic urothelial carcinoma treated at Memorial Sloan Kettering on a trial protocol. Peripheral blood mononuclear cells were collected pretreatment and during treatment, with between 1 and 8 total time points obtained per patient. The Qiagen DNeasy Blood extraction kit was used to purify genomic DNA from total PBMCs and tumor samples. PBMCs were collected pretreatment and during treatment, and were isolated and stored as previously described. The receptor was isolated from a man aged 55 to 69 with urothelial cancer. The rearranged chain carries TRBV5-1 and TRBJ2-1; the junction holds 10 bases that match TRBD2. The sequencing here drew on PBMCs, taken around atezolizumab (anti-PD-L1) treatment. The DNA sequence is TGCGCCAGCAGCTTGGAGGCTAGCGGGAGTTGGTTTGAGCAGTTCTTC. Translated, it reads CASSLEASGSWFEQFF.